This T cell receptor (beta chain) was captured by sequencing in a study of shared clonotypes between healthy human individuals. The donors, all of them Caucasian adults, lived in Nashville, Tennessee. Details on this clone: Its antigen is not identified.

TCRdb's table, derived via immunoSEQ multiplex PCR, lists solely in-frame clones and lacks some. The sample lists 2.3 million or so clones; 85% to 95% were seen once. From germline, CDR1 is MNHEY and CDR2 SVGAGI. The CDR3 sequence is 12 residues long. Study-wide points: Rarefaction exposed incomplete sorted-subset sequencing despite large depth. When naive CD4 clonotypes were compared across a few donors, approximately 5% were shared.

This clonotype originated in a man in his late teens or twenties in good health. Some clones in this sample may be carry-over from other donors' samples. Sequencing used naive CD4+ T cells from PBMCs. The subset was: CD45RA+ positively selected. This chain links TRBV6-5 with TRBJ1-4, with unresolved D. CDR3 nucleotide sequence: TGTGCGTCCGGGCGGGCTAATGAAAAACTGTTTTTT. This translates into CASGRANEKLFF.